This T cell receptor beta chain derives from a study of CD4 T cells in relation to SARS-CoV-2 and coronaviruses. With respect to this clone: Its antigen remains unknown.

Study conclusions and caveats: In around 60% of donors, memory CD4+ clonotypes crossrecognized SARS-CoV-2 and at least one common cold coronavirus spike. Crossreactive clones expanded significantly less to SARS-CoV-2 than monoreactive clones.

This CDR3 is 14 amino acids long. V trimming: 4 bases; J trimming: 8 bases; junction bases outside the gene matches: 5. Per germline, CDR1 LGHDT and CDR2 YNNKEL (reference sequence). Using immunoSEQ multiplex PCR, the repertoire was profiled, and TCRdb retains in-frame clones only, with some absent. The sample carries around 62,000 clones, about 94% recorded once. Unexposed donor CD4+ T cells date from 2011-2018, before the COVID-19 pandemic. The sequenced sample consisted of naive CD4+ T cells from PBMCs. Indicated subset: naive CD4+ T cells isolated by negative enrichment. The clonotype originates from a human donor in good health. The V and J genes are TRBV3-1 (or the pseudogene TRBV3-2) and TRBJ1-6; the match to TRBD1 covers 7 bases. CDR3 coding DNA: TGTGCCAGCAGCCCGGAGGGGGCCCATTCACCCCTCCACTTT. Encoded protein: CASSPEGAHSPLHF.